This TCR beta chain emerged from a study of cytomegalovirus exposure and HLA in healthy donors. It was with 60 Vbeta and 13 Jbeta primers that the PCR ran. The protocol was immunoSEQ multiplex PCR, while the TCRdb copy is restricted to in-frame clones and leaves out a portion. The sample contains more than 110,000 clones, 80% to 85% of which appear only once. The donors (healthy individuals) were bone marrow donors. The V and J ends lost 8 bases and 4 bases, in that order; junction bases with no gene match: 2. The CDR3 sequence is 13 residues long. Germline CDR1 reads MDHEN; CDR2 reads SYDVKM. Input material: PBMCs. The chain recombines TRBV28 with TRBJ2-3; 11 positions match TRBD1. The receptor was isolated from a male donor in good health and CMV-seropositive. For the CDR3, the DNA is TGTGCCAGCGGGACAGGGGGTTCAGATACGCAGTATTTT. It encodes CASGTGGSDTQYF.